The sequence of this TCR beta chain was determined in a study of cytomegalovirus exposure and HLA in healthy donors. Study in general: From some 190 million T cells, an earlier analysis saw approximately 120 million unique TCR beta sequences. Study results and limitations: The study put about 180 TCR beta chains on its list as cytomegalovirus-associated.

Notes on this clone: Antigen specificity is unknown. Sequence at one end of the junction differs from germline and may be a read error.

PCR was performed using 60 Vbeta and 13 Jbeta primers. Assay used: immunoSEQ multiplex PCR; TCRdb lists only in-frame clones, some missing. The sample contains approximately 190,000 clones, 77% of which appear only once. The sample was PBMCs. The sequence derives from a woman aged 30 to 39 in good health and CMV-seropositive.

The CDR3, as DNA: TGTGCTAGCAGCTCAGAGGGGCACGGGACAGAAGAGACCCAGTACTTC. This sequence encodes CASSSEGHGTEETQYF. The chain carries TRBV7-7 and TRBJ2-5; TRBD1 matches at 7 bases. The CDR3 runs to 16 residues. The germline gives CDR1 SSHAT, CDR2 FNYEAQ (reference sequence).